One and the same sample provided the 32 T cell receptor beta chains below, sequenced in a study of shared clonotypes between healthy human individuals. Assay: immunoSEQ multiplex PCR; the TCRdb copy retains only in-frame clones and omits some. The sample yields some 2,000,000 clones, roughly 94% seen once. The sequenced sample consisted of naive CD4+ T cells sorted from blood. Subset specified: CD45RA+ positively selected. Receptors originate from a man younger than 35 in good health.

The chain is built from TRBV28 and TRBJ2-7; maybe TRBD2 (6 bases). The ends were cut back, 8 bases at V and 0 bases at J, with 14 bases in the middle. Germline V CDR1 and CDR2: MDHEN, SYDVKM. The CDR3 runs 14 residues. Written as DNA, the CDR3 is TGTGCCAGCGTGGGCGGGGTACGCTCCTACGAGCAGTACTTC. Encoded protein: CASVGGVRSYEQYF. Using reference TRBV28 and TRBJ2-7 for the parts outside the CDR3, the full variable domain is DVKVTQSSRYLVKRTGEKVFLECVQDMDHENMFWYRQDPGLGLRLIYFSYDVKMKEKGDIPEGYSVSREKKERFSLILESASTNQTSMYLCASVGGVRSYEQYFGPGTRLTVT.

This sequence joins TRBV5-1 and TRBJ2-5, with D uncertain. V lost 4 bases and J lost 5, with 12 bases in between. CDR1 is SGHRS, CDR2 YFSETQ, per germline. This CDR3 has 13 residues. Here the CDR3 DNA reads TGCGCCAGCAGCCCAGCAGGATGGGAGACCCAGTACTTC. Translating it yields CASSPAGWETQYF.

The CDR3 bases are TGTGCCAGCAGTGAACACGGGAGCCACTCTGGGGCCAACGTCCTGACTTTC. It encodes CASSEHGSHSGANVLTF. This chain links TRBV6-1 with TRBJ2-6; D perhaps matches TRBD2 (6 bases). Trimming stripped 2 bases from V and 0 bases from J, with 11 bases between. The CDR3 is 17 amino acids. CDR1 is MNHNS and CDR2 is SASEGT in the germline V gene.

This chain uses TRBV9 with TRBJ1-5; a possible D gene is TRBD1 (5 bases). CDR3 length equals 15 residues. V lost 3 bases and J 4 bases, leaving 14 bases between the germline ends. Germline lookup yields CDR1 SGDLS and CDR2 YYNGEE. The CDR3 spells CASSEDSGLNQPQHF. The CDR3 DNA reads TGTGCCAGCAGCGAAGACAGCGGCCTAAATCAGCCCCAGCATTTT.

The chain employs TRBV19 and TRBJ2-2; TRBD1 agrees at 7 bases. CDR1 and CDR2 (germline): LNHDA, SQIVND (reference sequence). CDR3 length equals 16 residues. With 4 bases clipped from V and 5 bases from J, the junction kept 10 bases outside the gene matches. The CDR3 loop is CASSTLRTGGTGELFF. CDR3 nucleotide sequence: TGTGCCAGTAGTACCCTTCGGACAGGAGGAACCGGGGAGCTGTTTTTT.

The J gene is TRBJ1-2, the V gene TRBV7-2; D ambiguous. CDR1 SGHTA and CDR2 FQGNSA come from the germline V gene. The CDR3 runs to 18 residues. V was shortened by 3 bases and J by 4 bases, with 24 bases between the two germline ends. The CDR3 nucleotides read TGTGCCAGCAGCTTTCTTGCTGAGGGTACGCGACGGATCTATGGCTACACCTTC. Translating gives CASSFLAEGTRRIYGYTF.

Of note for this clone: A read error may be the cause here, since a much bigger clone is one base away. This chain connects TRBV6-1 to TRBJ2-5; D is unresolved. The J call could be wrong; TRBJ2-7 is a better fit for the DNA end. The germline CDR1 and CDR2 sequences are MNHNS and SASEGT. The CDR3 extends over 15 amino acids. CDR3: CASSEALLAAYEQYF. For the CDR3, the DNA is TGTGCCAGCAGTGAGGCGCTTCTCGCAGCCTACGAGCAGTACTTC.

The rearrangement joins TRBV6-6 to TRBJ2-4, with 8 bases aligning to TRBD1. Trimming at V came to 6 bases and at J to 8 bases, leaving 6 bases not matched to a gene. Germline CDR1 is MNHNY and CDR2 is SVGAGI (reference sequence). The CDR3 sequence is 13 residues long. The CDR3 is CASSGQGRDIQYF. The CDR3 DNA reads TGTGCCAGCAGCGGACAGGGAAGGGACATTCAGTACTTC.

V and J are TRBV28 and TRBJ1-4; 8 nucleotides line up with TRBD1. Unmatched junction bases numbered 9, after V lost 5 bases and J lost 7 bases. The length of the CDR3 is 15 residues. In germline, CDR1 is MDHEN, CDR2 SYDVKM. CDR3 nucleotide sequence: TGTGCCAGCAGTGCGAGACAGGGGATCAGTGAAAAACTGTTTTTT. Translation gives CASSARQGISEKLFF.

The V call is TRBV19, the J call TRBJ2-1; D is unresolved. Germline CDR1 is LNHDA and CDR2 is SQIVND (reference sequence). The CDR3 runs 14 residues. V was cut by 1 base and J by 9 bases, with 13 bases left in between. CDR3 sequence reads: CASSIGAAFSEQFF. The CDR3 nucleotides are TGTGCCAGTAGTATAGGTGCGGCGTTCAGTGAGCAGTTCTTC.

This sequence joins TRBV9 and TRBJ1-4; 7 bases fit TRBD1. With 3 bases clipped from V and 3 bases from J, the junction kept 5 bases outside the gene matches. There are 15 residues in the CDR3. In germline, CDR1 is SGDLS, CDR2 YYNGEE. Here the CDR3 reads CASSETGTANEKLFF. The DNA of the CDR3 is TGTGCCAGCAGCGAGACAGGGACGGCTAATGAAAAACTGTTTTTT.

The CDR3 DNA reads TGTGCCAGCAGCCCCCTCGGTGGCGGATACACGCAGTATTTT. Encoded protein: CASSPLGGGYTQYF. The chain combines TRBV9 with TRBJ2-3; unclear D gene. Trimming removed 4 bases from V and 9 bases from J, with 18 bases in between. CDR3 length: 14 residues. Germline V gives CDR1 SGDLS, CDR2 YYNGEE.

The V call is TRBV5-8, the J call TRBJ1-5; D remains ambiguous. The germline CDR1 and CDR2 sequences are SGHTS and YDEGEE. V gave up 1 base and J gave up 0 bases, with 5 bases separating them. The CDR3 sequence is 14 residues long. CDR3 coding DNA: TGTGCCAGCAGCTTGAGTATTAGCAATCAGCCCCAGCATTTT. This codes for CASSLSISNQPQHF.

V usage is TRBV10-3 and J usage is TRBJ2-2; D assignment may be TRBD1 or TRBD2 (5 bases each). Trimming took 11 bases from V and 2 from J, leaving 18 bases between them. CDR1 and CDR2 from the germline V gene are ENHRY and SYGVKD. The CDR3 consists of 15 residues. CDR3 amino acids: CASGTGTLNTGELFF. CDR3 nucleotide sequence: TGTGCCTCCGGAACCGGGACCCTTAACACCGGGGAGCTGTTTTTT.

The chain carries TRBV5-1 and TRBJ1-6; the D gene is possibly TRBD1 (6 bases). The CDR3 runs to 15 residues. V lost 0 bases and J 6 bases, leaving 10 bases between the germline ends. CDR1 and CDR2 (germline): SGHRS, YFSETQ. This chain's CDR3 is CASSLAVGANSPLHF. The CDR3 nucleotides are TGCGCCAGCAGCTTGGCCGTGGGGGCTAATTCACCCCTCCACTTT.

The chain recombines TRBV30 with TRBJ2-3, with 7 bases that match TRBD1. V shed 0 bases and J 0 bases; nucleotides not matched to a gene: 6. The CDR3 contains 16 residues. From germline, CDR1 is GTSNPN and CDR2 SVGIG (reference sequence). CDR3 residues: CAWSVGQARSTDTQYF. CDR3 sequence (DNA): TGTGCCTGGAGTGTAGGACAGGCCAGAAGCACAGATACGCAGTATTTT.

The chain joins TRBV29-1 to TRBJ2-6, with D hard to call. V lost 4 bases and J 4 bases, leaving 17 bases between the germline ends. The V gene's germline CDR1 is SQVTM and CDR2 ANQGSEA. The CDR3 contains 16 residues. The CDR3 here is CSVAAGYFRGANVLTF. The CDR3 DNA is TGCAGCGTTGCTGCCGGCTACTTCAGAGGGGCCAACGTCCTGACTTTC. The full variable domain, rest sourced from reference TRBV29-1 and TRBJ2-6, is SAVISQKPSRDICQRGTSLTIQCQVDSQVTMMFWYRQQPGQSLTLIATANQGSEATYESGFVIDKFPISRPNLTFSTLTVSNMSPEDSSIYLCSVAAGYFRGANVLTFGAGSRLTVL.

This chain links TRBV14 with TRBJ2-3, with D perhaps being TRBD1 or TRBD2 (5 bases each). The CDR3 sequence is 15 residues long. Between the trimmed V and J ends, which lost 4 bases and 1 base, there was a span of 12 bases. Germline assignment: CDR1 SGHDN and CDR2 FVKESK. CDR3: CASSPRGVGTDTQYF. CDR3 DNA: TGTGCCAGCAGCCCCAGAGGGGTCGGCACAGATACGCAGTATTTT.

The chain recombines TRBV25-1 with TRBJ2-5; TRBD1 agrees at 10 bases. V shed 6 bases, J shed 5 bases, and the junction held 9 bases outside the gene matches. The CDR3 covers 15 residues. The V gene's germline CDR1 is MGHDK and CDR2 SYGVNS. The CDR3 bases are TGTGCCAGCAGCGCCGGGACAGGGGCAGGGGAGACCCAGTACTTC. It specifies CASSAGTGAGETQYF. The entire variable domain, with the rest obtained from reference TRBV25-1 and TRBJ2-5, is as follows: EADIYQTPRYLVIGTGKKITLECSQTMGHDKMYWYQQDPGMELHLIHYSYGVNSTEKGDLSSESTVSRIRTEHFPLTLESARPSHTSQYLCASSAGTGAGETQYFGPGTRLLVL.

The rearrangement links TRBV7-9 to TRBJ2-7, with a weak D call TRBD2 (6 bases). With 1 base removed from V and 0 bases from J, the gap between germline ends came to 10 bases. The CDR3 length is 15 residues. Germline CDR1 is SEHNR and CDR2 is FQNEAQ (reference sequence). CDR3 amino acids: CASSLVGRGSYEQYF. CDR3 bases: TGTGCCAGCAGCTTAGTTGGGCGGGGCTCCTACGAGCAGTACTTC.

The V call is TRBV15, the J call TRBJ2-5; D gene uncertain. With 5 bases removed from V and 5 bases from J, the gap between germline ends came to 18 bases. The V gene's germline CDR1 is LNHNV and CDR2 YYDKDF (reference sequence). The CDR3 spans 15 residues. CDR3 in DNA: TGTGCCACCAGCTCCAGACACAGTTCGGGCGAGACCCAGTACTTC. It codes for CATSSRHSSGETQYF.

The rearrangement links TRBV2 to TRBJ2-7; 7 nucleotides align to TRBD1. The CDR3 extends over 12 amino acids. Per the germline V gene, CDR1 is SNHLY and CDR2 is FYNNEI. Germline trimming cut 1 base from V and 10 bases from J; bases unmatched to any gene: 4. CDR3 in DNA: TGTGCCAGCAGTGAAGAATGGGACAGCCAGTACTTC. Translated, it gives CASSEEWDSQYF.

The chain joins TRBV5-1 to TRBJ2-7; 9 nucleotides line up with TRBD1. The J segment lost 6 bases and the V segment lost 4 bases, leaving 8 bases of the junction unmatched. CDR3 length: 14 amino acids. In germline, CDR1 is SGHRS, CDR2 YFSETQ. The CDR3: CASSRDRDILEQYF. The CDR3 coding sequence is TGCGCCAGCAGCAGGGACAGGGACATACTCGAGCAGTACTTC.

About this clone: Other DNA sequences in this specimen translate into the identical CDR3. The chain joins TRBV6-5 to TRBJ1-5; perhaps TRBD1 as D (5 bases). Germline V gene sequence: CDR1 MNHEY, CDR2 SVGAGI. V was shortened by 5 bases and J by 5 bases, with 10 bases between the two germline ends. This CDR3 region has 13 residues. DNA of the CDR3: TGTGCCAGCAGTCGGGACCGGGATCAGCCCCAGCATTTT. Protein: CASSRDRDQPQHF.

The V call is TRBV5-1, the J call TRBJ2-3; TRBD1 matches at 7 bases. V dropped 7 bases and J dropped 6; count of bases not matched to a gene: 11. CDR1 is SGHRS, CDR2 YFSETQ, per germline. CDR3 length: 14 amino acids. The chain's CDR3 is CASAPNRGRDTQYF. DNA of the CDR3: TGCGCCAGCGCCCCGAACAGGGGAAGGGATACGCAGTATTTT.

This clone was seen only once. This sequence joins TRBV6-1 and TRBJ1-4; D perhaps matches TRBD1 (5 bases). The CDR3 spans 15 residues. The V end was cut by 7 bases, the J end by 2 bases, with 14 bases between. The germline CDR1 and CDR2 sequences are MNHNS and SASEGT. CDR3 protein: CASTLMRGTNEKLFF. The DNA of the CDR3 is TGTGCCAGCACCCTTATGCGGGGGACTAATGAAAAACTGTTTTTT.

This chain joins TRBV27 and TRBJ2-3, with unresolved D. Trimming took 3 bases from V and 9 from J, leaving 10 bases between them. Germline CDR1 reads MNHEY; CDR2 reads SMNVEV (reference sequence). The CDR3 runs to 12 residues. This chain's CDR3 is CASSFWGRTQYF. CDR3 nucleotides: TGTGCCAGCAGTTTCTGGGGAAGAACGCAGTATTTT.

The chain carries TRBV2 and TRBJ2-7; TRBD1 matches 10 bases. V lost 6 bases, J lost 3 bases, and 5 bases stayed unmatched. Germline CDR1 SNHLY, CDR2 FYNNEI. The CDR3 totals 14 residues. The chain's CDR3 is CASRTGQGLYEQYF. The CDR3 DNA sequence: TGTGCCAGCAGAACGGGACAGGGGCTCTACGAGCAGTACTTC.

This clone was observed once. The V and J genes are TRBV6-1 and TRBJ1-2; 7 bases align to TRBD1. The CDR3 contains 15 residues. Germline V gives CDR1 MNHNS, CDR2 SASEGT. The V segment lost 7 bases and the J segment 3 bases; nucleotides outside the gene matches: 11. The CDR3 bases are TGTGCCAGCACCCCAGGAAGGGGGCCGGACTATGGCTACACCTTC. Its protein is CASTPGRGPDYGYTF.

The rearrangement links TRBV5-1 to TRBJ2-7, with TRBD1 matching over 9 bases. The CDR3 contains 16 residues. The germline CDR1 and CDR2 sequences are SGHRS and YFSETQ. Losses at the gene ends were 4 bases for V and 2 bases for J; bases not matched to a gene: 10. Here the CDR3 reads CASSVTGGSTTYEQYF. The CDR3 DNA follows: TGCGCCAGCAGCGTCACAGGGGGCTCTACTACCTACGAGCAGTACTTC.

The CDR3 sequence: CASSFVGGDTQYF. DNA of the CDR3: TGTGCCAGCAGCTTTGTCGGGGGAGATACGCAGTATTTT. The V call is TRBV5-6, the J call TRBJ2-3; TRBD2 might be the D (6 bases). Germline V CDR1 and CDR2: SGHDT, YYEEEE. Between the trimmed V and J ends, which lost 2 bases and 5 bases, there was a span of 9 bases. The CDR3 loop spans 13 amino acids.

The chain links TRBV6-1 to TRBJ2-7; D gene ambiguous. Germline V gene sequence: CDR1 MNHNS, CDR2 SASEGT. The CDR3 loop spans 13 amino acids. V lost 1 base, J lost 9 bases, and 13 bases lay in between. This CDR3 is CASSEGQLSGQYF. CDR3 nucleotide sequence: TGTGCCAGCAGTGAAGGGCAGCTCTCCGGGCAGTACTTC.